This is a list of T cell receptor beta chains from one sample in a study of T cells in localized non-small cell lung cancer. Libraries were prepared by immunoSEQ multiplex PCR; TCRdb keeps only in-frame clonotypes and omits some of them. Of 9,600 or so clones in the sample, less than 95% were seen once. The source was peripheral blood, collected before any cancer treatment. Receptors were obtained from a male donor aged 60 or over with stage III squamous cell lung carcinoma. Each CDR3 is given without its conserved first and last residue. Where a row states a size, it is once, few, many or the class of an expanded clone; other rows omit it.

clone_size	v_call	j_call	cdr3_aa
NA	TRBV7-9	TRBJ2-7	ASSAARDRGFGQY
NA	TRBV7-2	TRBJ1-4	ASSRGGSEKLF
NA	TRBV6-1	TRBJ2-7	ASSELDKAYEQY
NA	TRBV6-7	TRBJ2-3	ASSYSRDGTDTQY
NA	TRBV15	TRBJ2-2	ATSRVGHEGPGELF
NA	TRBV5-8	TRBJ1-5	ASSFQGINGNQPQH
NA	TRBV11-2	TRBJ2-7	ASSLVGRPGEQY
once	TRBV6-6	TRBJ1-5	ASSYSSRTPWPQH
NA	TRBV7-9	TRBJ2-7	ASRGTGGLSPYEQY
NA	TRBV4-2	TRBJ2-3	ASSQEVRSRGVTDTQY
NA	TRBV4-1	TRBJ2-7	ASSQGILTGVYEQY
NA	TRBV28	TRBJ1-2	ASSLLGQNYGYT
NA	TRBV13	TRBJ2-3	ASSSLSGGKTDTQY
NA	TRBV20-1	TRBJ2-7	SARTAYEQY
NA	TRBV5-4	TRBJ2-5	ASSHPNQGKGLTETQY
NA	TRBV19	TRBJ2-3	ASSPRQGASTDTQY
NA	TRBV4-1	TRBJ1-1	ASSQVQGRDTEAF
NA	TRBV19	TRBJ2-3	ASGFSLGTRGTDTQY
NA	TRBV6-5	TRBJ2-5	ASSYDRERETQY
NA	TRBV28	TRBJ2-2	ASSRQHTGELF
NA	TRBV4-3	TRBJ2-7	ASSQEQGPYEQY
NA	TRBV10-3	TRBJ1-2	AISTTGTGYNYGYT
NA	TRBV11-2	TRBJ2-7	ASSLDRGYEQY
NA	TRBV7-9	TRBJ2-1	ASSFSLLLAGESYNEQF
NA	TRBV18	TRBJ2-7	ASSPGHGNSYEQY
NA	TRBV18	TRBJ2-7	ASSPIGRDYEQY
NA	TRBV18	TRBJ2-1	ASSPVTSGGPEQF
NA	TRBV5-1	TRBJ2-5	ASSLDLQETQY
NA	TRBV2	TRBJ2-2	ARGTSGPNTGELF
NA	TRBV5-4	TRBJ1-4	ASSPTRGEKLF
NA	TRBV28	TRBJ1-4	ASSLRITNEKLF
NA	TRBV6-5	TRBJ2-3	ASSYSGSTDTQY
NA	TRBV15	TRBJ1-5	ATSRSNQPQH
NA	TRBV5-4	TRBJ1-6	ASSLSGDSPLH
NA	TRBV4-1	TRBJ2-7	ASSQDGWGEQY
NA	TRBV6-4	TRBJ1-5	ASSDSMGQPQH
NA	TRBV20-1	TRBJ1-4	SAHFNEKLF
few	TRBV15	TRBJ2-2	ATSRVGLAGGLNTGELF
NA	TRBV28	TRBJ2-7	ATYWWGQGSYEQY
NA	TRBV5-6	TRBJ2-5	ASSPEGGFQETQY
NA	TRBV23-1	TRBJ1-6	ASSQKITGEPNSPLH
NA	TRBV21-1	TRBJ1-4	ASSKVTYQLIEKLF
NA	TRBV7-9	TRBJ1-1	ASSQRPGQMNTEAF
NA	TRBV6-5	TRBJ1-6	ASSYSTSARGTPLH
NA	TRBV27	TRBJ2-7	ASSLYPPKPYEQY
NA	TRBV11-3	TRBJ2-3	ASSLDPGGGTDTQY
NA	TRBV7-9	TRBJ2-6	ASSTPDSSGANVLT
NA	TRBV13	TRBJ2-1	ASSHGKDEQF
NA	TRBV7-2	TRBJ1-2	ASSPGGASFYGYT
NA	TRBV6-5	TRBJ2-5	ASRPMGGPQETQY
NA	TRBV4-1	TRBJ2-5	ASSWLGGLQETQY
NA	TRBV9	TRBJ1-2	ASSVAPAAGENYGYT
NA	TRBV6-5	TRBJ1-5	ASSYRGNNQPQH
NA	TRBV18	TRBJ1-3	ASSLDTGSGNTIY